One sample yielded the 19 T cell receptor beta chains listed below, sequenced in a study of blood T cell repertoires in COVID-19. Measured with immunoSEQ multiplex PCR; TCRdb has only the in-frame clones, and not every one. The data show 150,000 to 200,000 clones, with about 79% seen just once and approximately 14% held by the top ten. Input material: PBMCs or T cells enriched from blood (not recorded which). The receptors stem from a man over 45 who had recovered from COVID-19.

This clone was recorded only once. V usage is TRBV28 and J usage is TRBJ2-2; D is unclear. CDR1 and CDR2 (germline): MDHEN, SYDVKM. Trimming removed 8 bases at V and 1 base at J, with 14 bases between. The CDR3 is 15 amino acids. DNA of the CDR3: TGTGCCAGCTCCGCCGGTCCCCTGAACACCGGGGAGCTGTTTTTT. Its translation is CASSAGPLNTGELFF.

This clone was counted once. The J gene is TRBJ2-1, the V gene TRBV4-1; 8 bases align to TRBD2. Germline CDR1 MGHRA, CDR2 YSYEKL. This CDR3 is 17 amino acids long. The trim removed 1 base at V and 4 bases at J, leaving 9 bases unmatched. The CDR3 spells CASSQVVGTSGYNEQFF. DNA for the CDR3: TGCGCCAGCAGCCAAGTGGTAGGAACTAGCGGATACAATGAGCAGTTCTTC.

The chain links TRBV6-5 to TRBJ1-4; unclear D gene. Trimming took off 5 bases at V and 4 bases at J, with 8 bases between the two ends. There are 13 residues in the CDR3. CDR1 and CDR2 (germline): MNHEY, SVGAGI. Here the CDR3 DNA reads TGTGCCAGCAGTCAGACTTATAATGAAAAACTGTTTTTT. This gives the protein CASSQTYNEKLFF.

In this sample, this clone turned up a few times. This chain connects TRBV3-1 (or the pseudogene TRBV3-2) to TRBJ2-2, with TRBD1 matching 7 bases. V shed 2 bases, J shed 7 bases, and the junction held 4 bases outside the gene matches. CDR1 and CDR2 (germline): LGHDT, YNNKEL (reference sequence). The CDR3 has 14 amino acids. CDR3 protein: CASSQNRGIGELFF. The CDR3 bases are TGTGCCAGCAGCCAAAACAGGGGAATCGGGGAGCTGTTTTTT.

V and J are TRBV7-7 and TRBJ2-3, with 9 bases identical to TRBD1. CDR3 size: 15 residues. Trimming took 5 bases from V and 1 from J; bases not matched to a gene: 4. The germline V gene encodes CDR1 SSHAT and CDR2 FNYEAQ (reference sequence). This CDR3 reads CASSPGTGRTDTQYF. CDR3 coding DNA: TGTGCCAGCAGCCCCGGGACAGGGCGCACAGATACGCAGTATTTT.

This chain connects TRBV27 to TRBJ1-4; perhaps TRBD1 as D (6 bases). This CDR3 is 18 amino acids long. V was shortened by 2 bases and J by 6 bases, with 22 bases between the two germline ends. The germline V gene encodes CDR1 MNHEY and CDR2 SMNVEV (reference sequence). The CDR3 spells CASSLPNAQGSIDEKLFF. The CDR3 nucleotides are TGTGCCAGCAGTTTACCAAACGCCCAGGGGAGCATCGATGAAAAACTGTTTTTT.

The sample holds a few counts of this clone. Different DNA sequences within this sample yield the same CDR3. The V and J genes are TRBV5-1 and TRBJ1-5, with D possibly matching TRBD1 (6 bases). The CDR3 totals 13 residues. Germline V lookup: CDR1 SGHRS, CDR2 YFSETQ. V shed 7 bases and J shed 8 bases, with 16 bases lying between them. In DNA, the CDR3 is TGCGCCAGCTCTCCCACAGGGAAGGAGCCCCAGCATTTT. Its translation: CASSPTGKEPQHF. Filled out from reference TRBV5-1 and TRBJ1-5, the complete variable domain reads KAGVTQTPRYLIKTRGQQVTLSCSPISGHRSVSWYQQTPGQGLQFLFEYFSETQRNKGNFPGRFSGRQFSNSRSEMNVSTLELGDSALYLCASSPTGKEPQHFGDGTRLSIL.

The chain uses TRBV19 and TRBJ1-4; TRBD1 matches 9 bases. The trim removed 4 bases at V and 7 bases at J, leaving 7 bases unmatched. The CDR3 runs to 15 residues. The germline V gene encodes CDR1 LNHDA and CDR2 SQIVND (reference sequence). The CDR3 sequence is CASSTRDRVSEKLFF. In DNA, the CDR3 is TGTGCCAGTAGTACCCGGGACAGGGTTTCTGAAAAACTGTTTTTT.

The V call is TRBV7-5, the J call TRBJ2-6; the table's D gene call, TRBD1, was not cross checked with the DNA. TRBV7-5 counts as a pseudogene. The CDR3 length is 18 residues. In nucleotides, the CDR3 is TGTGTCAGAAGCTTAAGATACAGGGTTGACTCTGGGGCCAACGTCCTGACTTTC. The encoded protein is CVRSLRYRVDSGANVLTF.

V and J are TRBV10-1 and TRBJ2-7; D is possibly TRBD2 (6 bases). The CDR3 consists of 15 residues. V was trimmed by 0 bases and J by 2 bases, leaving 11 bases between them. Germline values: CDR1 WNHNN, CDR2 SYGVQD (reference sequence). CDR3 protein: CASSESSLAPYEQYF. CDR3 bases: TGCGCCAGCAGTGAGTCGTCCCTAGCGCCCTACGAGCAGTACTTC.

The V gene is TRBV30, the J gene TRBJ1-6; D is possibly TRBD1 (5 bases). The CDR3 covers 13 residues. Trimming cost V 2 bases and J 7 bases, with 9 bases left between them. Germline lookup yields CDR1 GTSNPN and CDR2 SVGIG (reference sequence). The CDR3 DNA sequence: TGTGCCTGGAGTCGACAGAGCAATTCACCCCTCCACTTT. Protein sequence: CAWSRQSNSPLHF.

The chain couples TRBV10-1 to TRBJ1-1; D might be TRBD1 (5 bases). This CDR3 contains 15 residues. V lost 0 bases and J lost 3, with 11 bases in between. Germline V CDR1 and CDR2: WNHNN, SYGVQD (reference sequence). CDR3 protein: CASSESVGLYTEAFF. The CDR3 nucleotides are TGCGCCAGCAGTGAGTCGGTGGGGCTGTACACTGAAGCTTTCTTT.

The chain combines TRBV3-1 (or the pseudogene TRBV3-2) with TRBJ1-2, with unresolved D. V was clipped by 4 bases and J by 0 bases, with 12 bases between them. The germline CDR1 and CDR2 sequences are LGHDT and YNNKEL (reference sequence). The CDR3 spans 15 residues. The chain's CDR3 is CASSRSGVPNYGYTF. The CDR3 nucleotides are TGTGCCAGCAGCCGGTCCGGGGTTCCTAACTATGGCTACACCTTC.

J is TRBJ2-1 and V is TRBV3-1 (or the pseudogene TRBV3-2), with a tentative D call TRBD2 (7 bases). The CDR3 extends over 13 amino acids. Germline CDR1 LGHDT, CDR2 YNNKEL (reference sequence). With 5 bases removed from V and 8 bases from J, the gap between germline ends came to 13 bases. The CDR3 bases are TGTGCCAGCAGCAACCGGGGGGCAGATGAGCAGTTCTTC. Protein sequence: CASSNRGADEQFF.

Turning to this clone: Additional DNA sequences in this sample encode the identical CDR3. This chain joins TRBV30 and TRBJ1-2; D unclear. V gave up 2 bases and J gave up 2 bases, with 6 bases separating them. CDR3 size: 12 residues. CDR1 is GTSNPN, CDR2 SVGIG, per germline (reference sequence). DNA for the CDR3: TGTGCCTGGAGTTCCGGGAACTATGGCTACACCTTC. Residues: CAWSSGNYGYTF.

With respect to this clone: The same CDR3 arises from other DNA sequences in this sample as well. The chain combines TRBV5-1 with TRBJ2-7; 7 bases match TRBD1. Germline CDR1 is SGHRS and CDR2 is YFSETQ. J gave up 1 base and V 0 bases, and 1 base lay outside the gene matches. There are 14 residues in the CDR3. In nucleotides, the CDR3 is TGCGCCAGCAGCTTGGCACAGGGGTCCTACGAGCAGTACTTC. Protein sequence: CASSLAQGSYEQYF.

The chain is built from TRBV7-2 and TRBJ1-2; D is perhaps TRBD1 (6 bases). This CDR3 has 12 amino acids. Germline V gives CDR1 SGHTA, CDR2 FQGNSA. Trimming cost V 0 bases and J 10 bases, with 9 bases left between them. CDR3 sequence reads: CASSLARTVYTF. The CDR3 DNA follows: TGTGCCAGCAGCTTAGCCCGGACAGTCTACACCTTC.

The chain joins TRBV3-1 (or the pseudogene TRBV3-2) to TRBJ2-7; 9 positions agree with TRBD1. With V trimmed by 1 base and J by 2 bases, 0 bases remained unmatched. Germline CDR1 and CDR2: LGHDT and YNNKEL (reference sequence). The CDR3 loop spans 14 amino acids. The CDR3 coding sequence is TGTGCCAGCAGCCAAGGGACAGGGGCCTACGAGCAGTACTTC. Translating it yields CASSQGTGAYEQYF.

This chain uses TRBV6-6 with TRBJ1-1; 9 bases are shared with TRBD1. The CDR3 length is 17 residues. Trimming took 5 bases from V and 6 from J; bases not matched to a gene: 16. CDR1 and CDR2 from the germline V gene are MNHNY and SVGAGI (reference sequence). CDR3 loop: CASSLAPDRGSRAEAFF. Here the CDR3 DNA reads TGTGCCAGCAGTCTGGCCCCCGACAGGGGGTCTAGGGCTGAAGCTTTCTTT.